This record concerns one T cell receptor (beta chain) sequence. Its specificity is unknown. CDR1 is MNHEY and CDR2 is SVGAGI in the germline V gene. CDR3 length equals 12 residues. The record originates from a study of T cell clusters in autoimmune cytopenias. Study-level findings and limits: TRB repertoire shifts in secondary cytopenia and chronic lymphocytic leukemia mostly reflected lymphoma, not autoimmunity. The T cell clusters were defined only in silico, without experimental functional validation. The cluster-lack signature was not seen for secondary cytopenia versus chronic lymphocytic leukemia.

One tube held mixed TRB-A and TRB-B primer pools for touch-down PCR. For each CDR3 protein, TCRdb gives one entry from its re-call of the multiplex PCR reads, without DNA. This table lists some 8,000 distinct CDR3 sequences. Roughly 40,000 genome equivalents of blood DNA were amplified for TRB. The receptor comes from a human donor with an autoimmune cytopenia or autoimmune hepatitis (not recorded which). V gene TRBV6-5 combines with J gene TRBJ2-1. Sequencing used peripheral blood. The CDR3 region is CASSYKGNEQFF.